This T cell receptor (beta chain) was observed in a study of T cell responses to AZD1222 COVID-19 vaccine (dated by TCRdb to the early 2020s). Turning to the overall study: AZD1222 recipients whose second dose came at about 4 weeks and those whose second dose came at about 12 weeks were combined into one group, since spike-specific TCR depth and breadth did not differ between the two schedules. A total of about 240 trial participants underwent TCR sequencing, of whom some 210 received two doses of AZD1222 and about 26 received two doses of the MenACWY control vaccine. Trial participants were enrolled by age into subgroups of 18-55, 56-69 and 70-plus years, and about 150, 27 and 61 TCR-sequenced participants, respectively, were included in these subgroups.

The paper's findings and limits, for the study overall: Participants were mostly white British, with more females than males. The authors suggested clonal diversity may have been underestimated. After two AZD1222 doses, both the breadth and the depth of spike-specific TCRs were significantly higher than at day 0 and than in MenACWY recipients. In the small 56-69-year group, the increase in depth fell short of significance, most likely because of low power. Conclusions about previously exposed vaccinees were limited because only six AZD1222 recipients were SARS-CoV-2 seropositive at baseline. CD4 TCRs associated with the vaccine covered the entire spike protein, and the dominant responses were in regions 160-218 and 743-854. Reportedly, close to half of the unique spike-specific TCRs recognized epitopes lying outside the regions that are mutated in the B.1.351 and B.1.1.7 variants. Because no day 14 peak-response samples were available, repertoires were characterized only after the peak T cell response.

The germline V gene (reference sequence) supplies CDR1 MNHEY and CDR2 SMNVEV. V is pruned by 2 bases and J by 4 bases, leaving 3 bases of the junction without a gene match. Measured from the cysteine to the phenylalanine, the CDR3 is 16 residues long. The entry retains the CDR3 DNA only, 48 bases that are in frame from base 1. Remarks on this clone: Its antigen is not yet known. No much larger clonotype is one base removed from it; base qualities were not supplied.

The CDR3 regions of human TCRbeta chains were analyzed by immunosequencing. The authors' pipeline ran thus. TCRs in the repertoires were matched against a reference library of SARS-CoV-2-specific TCRs that had been generated with the MIRA antigen-specificity platform. Breadth was defined as the fraction of unique TCRs that were SARS-CoV-2-associated, and depth was defined as the fraction of total T cells that were SARS-CoV-2-associated. Each spike-specific TCR was assigned to its reactive spike region and to a CD4 or CD8 class using the MIRA data. Log10-transformed breadth and depth values were compared by one-way ANOVA with Sidak's multiple comparisons tests. TCRdb stores this immuneACCESS table with in-frame sequences only. Part of the clones is absent; in the studies checked, under half of the shortfall reflects unresolved V genes, and no reason is known for the rest. V, J and clone size are taken as reported in that table, and D and trimming were inferred from the DNA itself. This sample holds about 100,000 clones; around 90% were observed only once. The ten largest account for 1.8% of the sample.

The time point label on this specimen signifies: baseline before first vaccination. Vaccinee samples came from UK trials COV001 and COV002, including a single-blind randomized controlled phase 2/3 trial of AZD1222 (ChAdOx1 nCoV-19) in healthy adults. Trial participant PBMC samples were collected at day 0 and day 28 after the second dose for TCRbeta chain sequencing. The source of this sequence is an adult in good health. This specimen was peripheral blood, taken on day 0 of AZD1222 vaccination. The V gene is TRBV27 and the J gene is TRBJ2-7, with 15 middle bases fitting TRBD2. CDR3 reads: CASSLLGLAGGYEQYF. The DNA reads TGTGCCAGCAGTTTACTGGGACTAGCGGGAGGATACGAGCAGTACTTC.